This TCR beta chain originates from a study of response to subunit inactivated influenza vaccine listed by TCRdb under 2018. A note on the overall study: Deep quantitative profiling of the T cell receptor repertoire was used in the study to follow responses to a trivalent subunit inactivated influenza vaccine.

The paper's findings and limits, for the study overall: The authors suggested that each seasonal influenza vaccination may recruit only a limited number of new T cells.

Remarks on this clonotype: There is no known antigen for this receptor. No per-base quality is available; no much larger clone lies one base away.

Germline trimming amounts to 3 bases on V and 5 bases on J, with 8 as the count of junction bases outside the gene matches. Including the terminal cysteine and phenylalanine, the CDR3 comprises 16 residues. The read is trimmed to its CDR3 DNA, 48 bases read in frame from base 1. Via the germline V gene, CDR1 is MDHEN and CDR2 SYDVKM. The library was generated by RT-PCR. The reads were generated on an Illumina HiSeq 2500. TCRdb's own reprocessing of the public reads used fastp at Q25 and MiXCR and kept productive beta chains. All rows with the same CDR3 protein become a single entry with the most common DNA and genes. The sample has around 580,000 distinct CDR3 sequences on record, 10% to 15% of them singletons. Roughly 10% of the sample rests with the top ten.

The TCR sequence derives from a man in his fifties who received an inactivated influenza vaccine. Donor details come from another sample of the same person, matched by shared clones. The sequence joins TRBV28 to TRBJ2-3; the central 10 bases match TRBD2. The material was PBMCs from blood, obtained on the day of vaccination. CDR3 protein: CASSFALAGEVDTQYF. The DNA sequence is given as TGTGCCAGCAGTTTTGCCCTAGCGGGAGAAGTAGATACGCAGTATTTT.